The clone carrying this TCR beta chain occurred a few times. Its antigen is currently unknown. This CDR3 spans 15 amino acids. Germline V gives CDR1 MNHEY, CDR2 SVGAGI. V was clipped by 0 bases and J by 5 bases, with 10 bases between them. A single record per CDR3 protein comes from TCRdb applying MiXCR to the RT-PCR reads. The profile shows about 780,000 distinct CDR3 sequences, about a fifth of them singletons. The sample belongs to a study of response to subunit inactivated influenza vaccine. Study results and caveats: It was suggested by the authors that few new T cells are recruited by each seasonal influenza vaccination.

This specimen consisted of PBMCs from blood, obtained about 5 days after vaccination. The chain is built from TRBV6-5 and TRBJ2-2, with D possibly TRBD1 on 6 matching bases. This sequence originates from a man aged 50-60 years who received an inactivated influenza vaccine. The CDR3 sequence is CASSYSQGWTGELFF. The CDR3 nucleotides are TGTGCCAGCAGTTACTCACAGGGATGGACCGGGGAGCTGTTTTTT.